One sample yielded the 2 T cell receptor beta chains listed below, sequenced in a study of T cell responses to AZD1222 COVID-19 vaccine (dated by TCRdb to about 2021). The time point label on this specimen signifies: about 28 days (+/-7) after the second vaccine dose. The protocol used for the library was the immunoSEQ multiplex PCR assay. TCRdb stores this immuneACCESS table with in-frame sequences only. Part of the clones is absent; in the studies checked, under half of the shortfall reflects unresolved V genes, and no reason is known for the rest. The sample records about 140,000 clones, 80% to 95% of which are singletons. The ten largest clones capture 3.6% of the sample. The sample consisted of peripheral blood, taken 28 days after the second AZD1222 dose. The origin of the receptors is an adult who received the AZD1222 COVID-19 vaccine.

This clone appeared once. CDR3 protein: CASSPRGGRRAYGYTF. The DNA for the CDR3 is TGTGCCAGCAGTCCGAGGGGAGGAAGAAGGGCCTATGGCTACACCTTC. The chain has TRBV27 and TRBJ1-2; D may be TRBD1 (5 bases). Germline CDR1 reads MNHEY; CDR2 reads SMNVEV (reference sequence). This CDR3 has 16 amino acids. The V gene lost 5 bases and the J gene lost 4 bases, with 20 bases spanning the gap.

The chain couples TRBV7-8 to TRBJ1-5, with a weak D call TRBD1 (5 bases). The V end lost 5 bases, the J end lost 5 bases, and 10 bases lay between the germline ends. Germline loops: CDR1 SGHVS, CDR2 FQNEAQ. The CDR3 contains 13 residues. The CDR3 region is CASSPRVYQPQHF. The CDR3, as DNA: TGTGCCAGCAGCCCCAGGGTCTATCAGCCCCAGCATTTT.